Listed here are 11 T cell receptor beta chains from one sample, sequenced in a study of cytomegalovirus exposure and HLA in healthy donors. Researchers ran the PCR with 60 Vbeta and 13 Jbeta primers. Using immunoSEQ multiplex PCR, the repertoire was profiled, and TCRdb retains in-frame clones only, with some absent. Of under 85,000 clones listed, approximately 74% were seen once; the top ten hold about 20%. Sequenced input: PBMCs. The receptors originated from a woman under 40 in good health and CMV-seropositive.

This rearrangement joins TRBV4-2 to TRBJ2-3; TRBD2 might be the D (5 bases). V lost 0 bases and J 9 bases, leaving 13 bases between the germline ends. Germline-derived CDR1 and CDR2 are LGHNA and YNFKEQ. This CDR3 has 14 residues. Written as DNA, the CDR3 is TGTGCCAGCAGCCAAGATCCTTCGGGGAACACGCAGTATTTT. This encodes CASSQDPSGNTQYF.

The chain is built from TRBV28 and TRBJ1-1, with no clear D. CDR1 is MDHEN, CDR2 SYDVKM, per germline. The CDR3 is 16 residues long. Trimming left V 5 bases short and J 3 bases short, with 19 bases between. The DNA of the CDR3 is TGTGCCAGCAGTCCGCTTTCCTACCGTCTGGACACTGAAGCTTTCTTT. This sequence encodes CASSPLSYRLDTEAFF.

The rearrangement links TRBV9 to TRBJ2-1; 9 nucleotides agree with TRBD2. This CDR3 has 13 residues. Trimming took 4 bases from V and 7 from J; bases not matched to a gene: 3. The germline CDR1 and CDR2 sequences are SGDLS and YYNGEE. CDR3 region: CASSPTSGNEQFF. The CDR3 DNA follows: TGTGCCAGCAGCCCCACTAGCGGGAATGAGCAGTTCTTC.

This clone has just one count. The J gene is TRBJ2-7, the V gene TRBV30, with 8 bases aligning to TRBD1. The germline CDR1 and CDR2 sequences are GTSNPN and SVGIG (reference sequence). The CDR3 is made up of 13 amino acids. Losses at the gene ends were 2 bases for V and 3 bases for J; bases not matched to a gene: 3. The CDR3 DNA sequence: TGTGCCTGGAGTCCTGGGACAGGCTACGAGCAGTACTTC. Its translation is CAWSPGTGYEQYF.

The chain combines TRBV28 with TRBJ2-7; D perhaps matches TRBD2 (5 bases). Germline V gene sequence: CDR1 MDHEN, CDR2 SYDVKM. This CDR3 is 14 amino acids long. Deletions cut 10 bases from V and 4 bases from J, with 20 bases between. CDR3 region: CATRRDSGWYEQYF. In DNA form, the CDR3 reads TGTGCCACCCGCCGGGATAGTGGGTGGTACGAGCAGTACTTC.

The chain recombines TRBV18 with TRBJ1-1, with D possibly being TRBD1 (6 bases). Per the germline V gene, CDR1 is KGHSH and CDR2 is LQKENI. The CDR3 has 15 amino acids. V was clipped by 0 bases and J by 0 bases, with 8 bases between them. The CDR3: CASSPPPGVNTEAFF. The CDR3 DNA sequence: TGTGCCAGCTCACCACCCCCAGGGGTGAACACTGAAGCTTTCTTT.

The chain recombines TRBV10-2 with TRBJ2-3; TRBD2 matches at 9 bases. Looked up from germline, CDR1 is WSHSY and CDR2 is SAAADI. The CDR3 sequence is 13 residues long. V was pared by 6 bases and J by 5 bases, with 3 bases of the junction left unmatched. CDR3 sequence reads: CASSSSGVDTQYF. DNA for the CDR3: TGCGCCAGCAGCTCTAGCGGGGTAGATACGCAGTATTTT.

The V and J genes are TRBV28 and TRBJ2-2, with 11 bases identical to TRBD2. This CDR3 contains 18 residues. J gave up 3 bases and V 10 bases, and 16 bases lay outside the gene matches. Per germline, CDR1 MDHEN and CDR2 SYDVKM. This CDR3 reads CANFRASGRPTYTGELFF. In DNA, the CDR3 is TGTGCCAACTTTAGGGCTAGCGGGAGGCCTACCTACACCGGGGAGCTGTTTTTT.

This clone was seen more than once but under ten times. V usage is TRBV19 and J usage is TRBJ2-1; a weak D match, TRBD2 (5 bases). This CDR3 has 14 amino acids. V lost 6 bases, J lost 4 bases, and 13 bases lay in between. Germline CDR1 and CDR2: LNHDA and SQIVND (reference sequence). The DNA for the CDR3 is TGTGCCAGTAGAGAGGGAGCATTGTACAATGAGCAGTTCTTC. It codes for CASREGALYNEQFF.

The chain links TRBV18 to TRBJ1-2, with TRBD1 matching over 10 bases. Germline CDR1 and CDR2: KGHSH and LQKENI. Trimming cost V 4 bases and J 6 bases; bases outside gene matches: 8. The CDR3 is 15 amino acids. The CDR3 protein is CASSLDRGGPHGYTF. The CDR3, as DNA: TGTGCCAGCTCACTGGACAGGGGGGGCCCCCATGGCTACACCTTC.

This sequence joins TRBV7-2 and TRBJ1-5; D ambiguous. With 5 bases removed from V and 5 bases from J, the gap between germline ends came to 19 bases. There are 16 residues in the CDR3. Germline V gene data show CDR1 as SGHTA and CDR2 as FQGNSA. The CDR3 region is CASSLRRTEGYQPQHF. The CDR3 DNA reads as TGTGCCAGCAGCCTACGGAGGACGGAGGGCTATCAGCCCCAGCATTTT.